A selection of T cell receptor beta chains follows, all from one sample in a study of CD8+ T cells in alopecia areata. The method was immunoSEQ multiplex PCR; TCRdb's version includes in-frame clones alone and lacks a portion of them. In the table there are some 110,000 clones, approximately 58% of which are singletons. Sequenced sample: CD4+ T cells sorted from blood. The receptors were sampled from a human donor in good health. CDR3s include the opening cysteine and the closing phenylalanine or tryptophan. The D gene is left open where the match is weak. A row's size may be missing; if present it is once, few, many or a size class.

size,D,J,V,DNA,CDR3
few,NA,TRBJ2-3,TRBV29-1,TGCAGCGTTGATGGCAGACAGACAGCAGATACGCAGTATTTT,CSVDGRQTADTQYF
NA,NA,TRBJ2-6,TRBV29-1,TGCAGCGTTGGTGAGAGGGCTGGGGCCAACGCCCTGACTTTC,CSVGERAGANALTF
NA,TRBD1,TRBJ2-2,TRBV25-1,TGTGCCAGCAAGGGGGCGCAAACCGGGGAGCTGTTTTTT,CASKGAQTGELFF
NA,NA,TRBJ1-2,TRBV18,TGTGCCAGCTCACCCACAGGGACTCAGAACTATGGCTACACCTTC,CASSPTGTQNYGYTF
NA,NA,TRBJ1-1,TRBV6-1,TGTGCCAGCAGTGACATCTTAGGGGCGTGGGGTGGGACTGAAGCTTTCTTT,CASSDILGAWGGTEAFF
NA,NA,TRBJ2-5,TRBV11-2,TGTGCCAGCAGCTTCGCTGTGGAGACCCAGTACTTC,CASSFAVETQYF
NA,TRBD1,TRBJ2-1,TRBV11-2,TGTGCCAGCAGCTCAGACAGGGGGAGACACAATGAGCAGTTCTTC,CASSSDRGRHNEQFF
few,NA,TRBJ1-6,TRBV27,TGTGCCAGCAGTTTTGGGAGCTCCTATAATTCACCCCTCCACTTT,CASSFGSSYNSPLHF
NA,TRBD2,TRBJ2-3,TRBV5-1,TGCGCCAGCAGCAAGAGCGGGGAAACAGATACGCAGTATTTT,CASSKSGETDTQYF
NA,NA,TRBJ2-2,TRBV4-1,TGCGCCAGCAGCCAAGCACAAACGAACACCGGGGAGCTGTTTTTT,CASSQAQTNTGELFF
NA,TRBD1,TRBJ1-5,TRBV30,TGTGCCTGGAGTGCACAGGGGAGCAATCAGCCCCAGCATTTT,CAWSAQGSNQPQHF
NA,NA,TRBJ1-2,TRBV29-1,TGCAGCGTTGTGGGGGCGTCTGGCTATGGCTACACCTTC,CSVVGASGYGYTF
few,TRBD2,TRBJ2-7,TRBV29-1,TGCAGCGTTACGGGGGGGTTTCCCACCTACGAGCAGTACTTC,CSVTGGFPTYEQYF
many,NA,TRBJ1-6,TRBV4-1,TGCGCCAGCAGCCAAGAGACCAGGGGTTCACCCCTCCACTTT,CASSQETRGSPLHF
NA,NA,TRBJ2-5,TRBV4-2,TGTGCCAGCAGCCGAAACAGGGAAGAGACCCAGTACTTC,CASSRNREETQYF
once,NA,TRBJ1-1,TRBV28,TGTGCCAGCAGTTTCCCGGGCCTTGGACGCACTGAAGCTTTCTTT,CASSFPGLGRTEAFF
NA,NA,TRBJ2-3,TRBV4-1,TGCGCCAGCAGCCAAGTCCGAGGCCCCAGCCGCACAGATACGCAGTATTTT,CASSQVRGPSRTDTQYF
NA,NA,TRBJ2-2,TRBV4-1,TGCGCCAGCAGCCAAGTCGGGGGAGGCGGGGAGCTGTTTTTT,CASSQVGGGGELFF
NA,NA,TRBJ2-1,TRBV7-6,TGTGCCAGCAGCTCTCACCCGGGCAATAATGAGCAGTTCTTC,CASSSHPGNNEQFF
NA,NA,TRBJ1-5,TRBV11-1,TGTGCCAGCGCGGGGTCACGCAATCAGCCCCAGCATTTT,CASAGSRNQPQHF
NA,NA,TRBJ1-3,TRBV6-1,TGTGCCAGCAGTAACCCTAGGGGCCTCACCATATATTTT,CASSNPRGLTIYF